The present entry profiles one T cell receptor (beta chain) with its context. The antigen is undetermined. The sample belongs to a study of T cell responses to AZD1222 COVID-19 vaccine. At the level of the study: Doses given second, at about 4 or about 12 weeks, were pooled. Points from the study as a whole: Seropositive AZD1222 recipients at baseline numbered only five or six.

Produced via immunoSEQ multiplex PCR; TCRdb's table is partial and in-frame only. The sample includes around 120,000 clones, about 92% of them seen just once. The material sequenced was peripheral blood, taken on day 0 of AZD1222 vaccination. The receptor was derived from an adult in good health.

CDR3 coding DNA: TGTGCCACCAGCAGAGCTAGCACCGGGGAGCTGTTTTTT. This gives the protein CATSRASTGELFF. V usage is TRBV15 and J usage is TRBJ2-2; D is ambiguous. The ends were cut back, 1 base at V and 4 bases at J, with 4 bases in the middle. The CDR3 loop spans 13 amino acids. Germline V gene sequence: CDR1 LNHNV, CDR2 YYDKDF (reference sequence).